One T cell receptor beta chain is described in this entry. TCRdb's copy holds only in-frame clones and misses some; the assay was immunoSEQ multiplex PCR. The sample records around 14,000 clones, roughly 90% being singletons. This record belongs to a study of PD-L1 blockade in urothelial cancer. Across the study: Atezolizumab 1,200 mg was given intravenously every 3 weeks, starting 2014. Timepoints chosen for blood analysis were 3 weeks (second dose) and 6 weeks after treatment start. Median T cell yield per blood sample was 120,000 to 150,000 cells.

Patients yielded 1 to 8 samples each, pretreatment and on-treatment. The origin of this receptor is a man between 65 and 85 years old with urothelial cancer. This material consisted of PBMCs, taken around atezolizumab (anti-PD-L1) treatment.

The CDR3: CASSPGTGSLEAFF. In DNA, the CDR3 is TGTGCCTCAAGTCCCGGGACAGGGTCTTTGGAAGCTTTCTTT. This chain connects TRBV30 to TRBJ1-1; 9 bases fit TRBD1. This CDR3 has 14 residues. Trimming cost V 7 bases and J 8 bases; bases outside gene matches: 14. Germline CDR1 reads GTSNPN; CDR2 reads SVGIG (reference sequence).